Shown below are 2 T cell receptor beta chains from a single sample sequenced in a study of response to subunit inactivated influenza vaccine. TCRdb used MiXCR to reprocess the RT-PCR reads, holding one entry per CDR3 protein. This table holds about 700,000 distinct CDR3 sequences, 14% found once. Here the sequenced sample was PBMCs from blood, taken 14 to 15 days before vaccination. The receptors originated from a man in his fifties or sixties who received an inactivated influenza vaccine.

This clonotype was detected a few times. The V and J genes are TRBV6-5 and TRBJ2-7; D is uncertain. V was trimmed by 2 bases and J by 6 bases, leaving 8 bases between them. The CDR3 has 12 amino acids. Germline CDR1 and CDR2: MNHEY and SVGAGI. DNA of the CDR3: TGTGCCAGCAGTTACAGCTACGGCGAGCAGTACTTC. Encoded protein: CASSYSYGEQYF.

This clonotype came up a few times. The rearrangement uses TRBV27 and TRBJ2-7; weak D call: TRBD2 (6 bases). The V and J ends lost 0 bases and 1 base respectively, with 16 bases between them. Germline CDR1 MNHEY, CDR2 SMNVEV (reference sequence). The CDR3 loop spans 17 amino acids. In DNA, the CDR3 is TGTGCCAGCAGTTTATCGAGAGGCGGAGGGCTGTCCTACGAGCAGTACTTC. Translating gives CASSLSRGGGLSYEQYF.